Listed below are T cell receptor beta chains from one sample, sequenced in a study of regulatory T cells in long-lasting Graves disease. A single record per CDR3 protein comes from TCRdb applying MiXCR to the multiplex PCR reads. The table shows a few hundred thousand distinct CDR3 sequences, with roughly 10% occurring only once. These data are also associated with another study on T cells in Graves' hyperthyroidism and ophthalmopathy.

Sequenced material: peripheral blood mononuclear cells (PBMCs), taken at new diagnosis, from a patient treated with antithyroid drugs. Source of these receptors: a woman aged 18-29 years with Graves disease. The CDR3 runs from the conserved cysteine through the conserved F or W. The D gene is left open where the match is weak. Clone size is stated in some rows and not others, as once, few, many or a class when expanded.

J gene: TRBJ2-1
D gene: -
clone size: many
CDR3 length: 16
V gene: TRBV7-9
CDR3 protein: CASSRIRGRAYNEQFF
CDR3 DNA: TGTGCCAGCAGCCGGATAAGGGGGAGGGCCTACAATGAGCAGTTCTTC

J gene: TRBJ2-1
D gene: -
clone size: many
CDR3 length: 12
V gene: TRBV3-1
CDR3 protein: CASSSLRNEQFF
CDR3 DNA: TGTGCCAGCAGCTCCCTCCGCAATGAGCAGTTCTTC

J gene: TRBJ1-2
D gene: -
clone size: -
CDR3 length: 13
V gene: TRBV18
CDR3 protein: CASSREWLDGYTF
CDR3 DNA: TGTGCCAGCTCGAGAGAGTGGTTGGATGGCTACACCTTC

J gene: TRBJ2-7
D gene: TRBD1
clone size: -
CDR3 length: 15
V gene: TRBV10-2
CDR3 protein: CASSEPDRGWFEQYF
CDR3 DNA: TGCGCCAGCAGTGAGCCGGACAGGGGATGGTTCGAGCAGTACTTC

J gene: TRBJ1-2
D gene: TRBD1
clone size: -
CDR3 length: 16
V gene: TRBV7-8
CDR3 protein: CASSHLPVTGVGGYTF
CDR3 DNA: TGTGCCAGCAGCCACCTCCCCGTTACAGGGGTGGGGGGCTACACCTTC

J gene: TRBJ1-1
D gene: -
clone size: many
CDR3 length: 13
V gene: TRBV5-1
CDR3 protein: CASSLAGRAEAFF
CDR3 DNA: TGCGCCAGCAGCTTGGCCGGGAGGGCTGAAGCTTTCTTT

J gene: TRBJ1-1
D gene: TRBD1
clone size: many
CDR3 length: 15
V gene: TRBV20-1
CDR3 protein: CSAREDRGRVPEAFF
CDR3 DNA: TGCAGTGCTAGGGAGGACAGGGGGCGCGTGCCTGAAGCTTTCTTT

J gene: TRBJ2-5
D gene: TRBD2
clone size: many
CDR3 length: 14
V gene: TRBV3-1
CDR3 protein: CASSQESGRQTQYF
CDR3 DNA: TGTGCCAGCAGCCAAGAGAGCGGGAGACAGACCCAGTACTTC

J gene: TRBJ2-7
D gene: -
clone size: few
CDR3 length: 15
V gene: TRBV19
CDR3 protein: CASSSLGVSTYEQYF
CDR3 DNA: TGTGCCAGTAGCAGCCTGGGGGTGTCGACCTACGAGCAGTACTTC

J gene: TRBJ1-2
D gene: -
clone size: many
CDR3 length: 15
V gene: TRBV7-9
CDR3 protein: CASSPPPRGGHGYTF
CDR3 DNA: TGTGCCAGCAGCCCCCCTCCCAGGGGAGGCCATGGCTACACCTTC

J gene: TRBJ1-6
D gene: TRBD1
clone size: few
CDR3 length: 17
V gene: TRBV4-3
CDR3 protein: CASSQRDRGSYNSPLHF
CDR3 DNA: TGCGCCAGCAGCCAACGGGACAGGGGTTCCTATAATTCACCCCTCCACTTT

J gene: TRBJ2-1
D gene: TRBD2
clone size: many
CDR3 length: 19
V gene: TRBV6-2/TRBV6-3
CDR3 protein: CASSYDGSGRPSSYNEQFF
CDR3 DNA: TGTGCCAGCAGTTACGATGGTAGCGGGAGGCCTAGCTCCTACAATGAGCAGTTCTTC

J gene: TRBJ1-2
D gene: TRBD1
clone size: -
CDR3 length: 15
V gene: TRBV2
CDR3 protein: CASSRTRQGGYGYTF
CDR3 DNA: TGTGCCAGCAGCCGAACGAGACAGGGAGGTTATGGCTACACCTTC

J gene: TRBJ1-1
D gene: -
clone size: -
CDR3 length: 10
V gene: TRBV6-1
CDR3 protein: CASSDRGSNF
CDR3 DNA: TGTGCCAGCAGTGATAGGGGCAGTAACTTT

J gene: TRBJ2-2
D gene: -
clone size: many
CDR3 length: 15
V gene: TRBV3-1
CDR3 protein: CASSLTSAGTGELFF
CDR3 DNA: TGTGCCAGCAGCCTGACCTCGGCGGGTACCGGGGAGCTGTTTTTT

J gene: TRBJ1-2
D gene: -
clone size: many
CDR3 length: 16
V gene: TRBV27
CDR3 protein: CASSLSPRAVPHGYTF
CDR3 DNA: TGTGCCAGCAGTTTATCGCCCAGGGCGGTCCCACATGGCTACACCTTC

J gene: TRBJ2-1
D gene: -
clone size: few
CDR3 length: 13
V gene: TRBV9
CDR3 protein: CASSVVLSSEQFF
CDR3 DNA: TGTGCCAGCAGCGTAGTTCTGTCCAGTGAGCAGTTCTTC

J gene: TRBJ1-6
D gene: -
clone size: -
CDR3 length: 17
V gene: TRBV5-1
CDR3 protein: CASSVGARTSYNSPLHF
CDR3 DNA: TGTGCCAGCAGCGTAGGGGCCCGTACCTCCTATAATTCACCCCTCCACTTT

J gene: TRBJ1-1
D gene: -
clone size: -
CDR3 length: 16
V gene: TRBV20-1
CDR3 protein: CSARDSRSGTNTEAFF
CDR3 DNA: TGCAGTGCTAGAGATAGTAGGTCAGGAACAAACACTGAAGCTTTCTTT

J gene: TRBJ1-2
D gene: TRBD1
clone size: many
CDR3 length: 14
V gene: TRBV6-1
CDR3 protein: CASLGGQGKYGYTF
CDR3 DNA: TGTGCCAGCCTCGGGGGACAGGGGAAATATGGCTACACCTTC

J gene: TRBJ2-7
D gene: -
clone size: many
CDR3 length: 16
V gene: TRBV12-3/TRBV12-4
CDR3 protein: CASSLLGTASSYEQYF
CDR3 DNA: TGTGCCAGCAGTTTATTGGGTACAGCGAGCTCCTACGAGCAGTACTTC

J gene: TRBJ2-3
D gene: -
clone size: many
CDR3 length: 13
V gene: TRBV2
CDR3 protein: CASRFTHTDTQYF
CDR3 DNA: TGTGCCAGCAGGTTTACCCACACAGATACGCAGTATTTT

J gene: TRBJ1-2
D gene: -
clone size: -
CDR3 length: 16
V gene: TRBV29-1
CDR3 protein: CSVEDVGVNVGYGYTF
CDR3 DNA: TGCAGCGTTGAAGATGTTGGGGTCAATGTTGGCTATGGCTACACCTTC

J gene: TRBJ2-3
D gene: TRBD2
clone size: many
CDR3 length: 15
V gene: TRBV20-1
CDR3 protein: CSASGTSGTRDTQYF
CDR3 DNA: TGCAGTGCCTCCGGGACTAGCGGGACGCGAGATACGCAGTATTTT

J gene: TRBJ1-1
D gene: -
clone size: few
CDR3 length: 19
V gene: TRBV12-3/TRBV12-4
CDR3 protein: CASSLHIDLRWGMNTEAFF
CDR3 DNA: TGTGCCAGCAGTTTACATATTGACCTACGATGGGGGATGAACACTGAAGCTTTCTTT

J gene: TRBJ2-6
D gene: -
clone size: -
CDR3 length: 16
V gene: TRBV4-3
CDR3 protein: CASSQDLSSGANVLTF
CDR3 DNA: TGCGCCAGCAGCCAAGATCTAAGCTCTGGGGCCAACGTCCTGACTTTC

J gene: TRBJ2-7
D gene: -
clone size: -
CDR3 length: 16
V gene: TRBV6-2/TRBV6-3
CDR3 protein: CASSYSWGGSSYEQYF
CDR3 DNA: TGTGCCAGCAGTTACTCGTGGGGCGGTAGCTCCTACGAGCAGTACTTC

J gene: TRBJ2-2
D gene: -
clone size: -
CDR3 length: 18
V gene: TRBV7-8
CDR3 protein: CASSPVRLGVRPFWELFF
CDR3 DNA: TGTGCCAGCAGCCCCGTGAGGTTGGGGGTTAGGCCCTTCTGGGAGCTGTTTTTT

J gene: TRBJ2-3
D gene: TRBD2
clone size: few
CDR3 length: 16
V gene: TRBV5-6
CDR3 protein: CASSLSPSGRTDTQYF
CDR3 DNA: TGTGCCAGCAGCTTGTCGCCTAGCGGGAGGACAGATACGCAGTATTTT

J gene: TRBJ1-1
D gene: -
clone size: many
CDR3 length: 12
V gene: TRBV6-2/TRBV6-3
CDR3 protein: CASSYTNTEAFF
CDR3 DNA: TGTGCCAGCAGTTACACGAACACTGAAGCTTTCTTT

J gene: TRBJ1-5
D gene: TRBD1
clone size: many
CDR3 length: 19
V gene: TRBV2
CDR3 protein: CASSEFLQGVGSWNQPQHF
CDR3 DNA: TGTGCCAGCAGTGAATTTTTACAGGGGGTCGGAAGCTGGAATCAGCCCCAGCATTTT

J gene: TRBJ1-4
D gene: -
clone size: few
CDR3 length: 14
V gene: TRBV11-2
CDR3 protein: CASSLATYNEKLFF
CDR3 DNA: TGTGCCAGCAGCTTAGCCACATACAATGAAAAACTGTTTTTT

J gene: TRBJ2-1
D gene: TRBD2
clone size: few
CDR3 length: 16
V gene: TRBV4-1
CDR3 protein: CASSLGTSGSGDEQFF
CDR3 DNA: TGCGCCAGCAGCCTCGGGACTAGCGGGAGTGGCGATGAGCAGTTCTTC

J gene: TRBJ2-1
D gene: -
clone size: many
CDR3 length: 11
V gene: TRBV30
CDR3 protein: CAWISRDEQFF
CDR3 DNA: TGTGCCTGGATCTCTAGGGATGAGCAGTTCTTC

J gene: TRBJ1-5
D gene: TRBD1
clone size: -
CDR3 length: 17
V gene: TRBV4-1
CDR3 protein: CASSRRVGQRNSQPQHF
CDR3 DNA: TGCGCCAGCAGCCGAAGGGTGGGACAGCGAAATAGTCAGCCCCAGCATTTT

J gene: TRBJ2-2
D gene: TRBD1
clone size: -
CDR3 length: 14
V gene: TRBV29-1
CDR3 protein: CSVEADRGTGELFF
CDR3 DNA: TGCAGCGTTGAGGCGGACAGGGGCACCGGGGAGCTGTTTTTT

J gene: TRBJ2-7
D gene: -
clone size: -
CDR3 length: 14
V gene: TRBV7-3
CDR3 protein: CASSLSLGVSEQYF
CDR3 DNA: TGTGCCAGCAGCTTATCCTTAGGGGTCTCCGAGCAGTACTTC

J gene: TRBJ1-4
D gene: -
clone size: many
CDR3 length: 13
V gene: TRBV6-1
CDR3 protein: CASSDRENEKLFF
CDR3 DNA: TGTGCCAGCAGTGACCGGGAGAATGAAAAACTGTTTTTT

J gene: TRBJ2-6
D gene: -
clone size: -
CDR3 length: 13
V gene: TRBV10-3
CDR3 protein: CAISASGANVLTF
CDR3 DNA: TGTGCCATCAGTGCTTCTGGGGCCAACGTCCTGACTTTC

J gene: TRBJ2-1
D gene: -
clone size: few
CDR3 length: 13
V gene: TRBV27
CDR3 protein: CASSRTVLNEQFF
CDR3 DNA: TGTGCCAGCAGCAGGACAGTGTTGAATGAGCAGTTCTTC

J gene: TRBJ2-1
D gene: TRBD2
clone size: -
CDR3 length: 16
V gene: TRBV15
CDR3 protein: CATSRDPAGNSNEQFF
CDR3 DNA: TGTGCCACCAGCAGAGACCCAGCGGGAAACAGCAATGAGCAGTTCTTC

J gene: TRBJ1-2
D gene: -
clone size: many
CDR3 length: 12
V gene: TRBV4-1
CDR3 protein: CASSQSRRRYTF
CDR3 DNA: TGTGCCAGCAGCCAGTCCAGGAGACGCTACACCTTC

J gene: TRBJ1-3
D gene: -
clone size: many
CDR3 length: 17
V gene: TRBV19
CDR3 protein: CASRLDSSSFSGNTIYF
CDR3 DNA: TGTGCCAGTAGACTTGACAGTTCATCCTTCTCTGGAAACACCATATATTTT

J gene: TRBJ2-5
D gene: TRBD2
clone size: -
CDR3 length: 18
V gene: TRBV20-1
CDR3 protein: CSAAGLAGVIFQEEAQYF
CDR3 DNA: TGCAGTGCTGCGGGACTAGCGGGAGTTATTTTTCAGGAGGAGGCCCAGTACTTC

J gene: TRBJ2-1
D gene: TRBD2
clone size: many
CDR3 length: 16
V gene: TRBV20-1
CDR3 protein: CSARAQRLAGNNEQFF
CDR3 DNA: TGCAGTGCTAGGGCCCAGAGACTAGCGGGGAACAATGAGCAGTTCTTC

J gene: TRBJ2-7
D gene: TRBD1
clone size: -
CDR3 length: 16
V gene: TRBV7-9
CDR3 protein: CASSLGRDRGTYEQYF
CDR3 DNA: TGTGCCAGCAGCTTGGGCCGGGACAGGGGTACTTACGAGCAGTACTTC

J gene: TRBJ2-1
D gene: -
clone size: many
CDR3 length: 15
V gene: TRBV25-1
CDR3 protein: CASSISSGFYNEQFF
CDR3 DNA: TGTGCCAGCAGTATTTCGAGCGGCTTCTACAATGAGCAGTTCTTC

J gene: TRBJ1-1
D gene: -
clone size: many
CDR3 length: 15
V gene: TRBV4-1
CDR3 protein: CASSREDRLNTEAFF
CDR3 DNA: TGCGCCAGCAGCCGAGAGGACAGATTAAACACTGAAGCTTTCTTT

J gene: TRBJ2-1
D gene: -
clone size: many
CDR3 length: 14
V gene: TRBV12-3/TRBV12-4
CDR3 protein: CASYRMSSYNEQFF
CDR3 DNA: TGTGCCAGCTACAGAATGAGCTCCTACAATGAGCAGTTCTTC

J gene: TRBJ2-5
D gene: -
clone size: many
CDR3 length: 14
V gene: TRBV7-2
CDR3 protein: CASSLAGGEETQYF
CDR3 DNA: TGTGCCAGCAGCTTAGCGGGCGGTGAAGAGACCCAGTACTTC